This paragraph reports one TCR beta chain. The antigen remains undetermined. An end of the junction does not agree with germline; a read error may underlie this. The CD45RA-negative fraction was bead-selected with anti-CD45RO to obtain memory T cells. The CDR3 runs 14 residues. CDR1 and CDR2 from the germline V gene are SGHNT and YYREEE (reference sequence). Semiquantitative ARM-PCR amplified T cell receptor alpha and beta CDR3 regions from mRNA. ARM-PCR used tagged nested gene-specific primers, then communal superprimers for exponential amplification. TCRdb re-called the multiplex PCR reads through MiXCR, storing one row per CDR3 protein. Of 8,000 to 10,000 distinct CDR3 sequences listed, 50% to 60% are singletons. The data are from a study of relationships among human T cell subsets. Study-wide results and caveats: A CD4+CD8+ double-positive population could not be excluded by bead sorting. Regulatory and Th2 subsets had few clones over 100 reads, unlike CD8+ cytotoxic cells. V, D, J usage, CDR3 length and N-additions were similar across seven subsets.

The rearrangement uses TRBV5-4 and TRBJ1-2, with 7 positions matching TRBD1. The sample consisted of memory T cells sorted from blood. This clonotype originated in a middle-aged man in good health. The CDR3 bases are TGCGCCAGCAGCCATAAAACAGGGGATTATGGCTACACCTTC. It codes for CASSHKTGDYGYTF.